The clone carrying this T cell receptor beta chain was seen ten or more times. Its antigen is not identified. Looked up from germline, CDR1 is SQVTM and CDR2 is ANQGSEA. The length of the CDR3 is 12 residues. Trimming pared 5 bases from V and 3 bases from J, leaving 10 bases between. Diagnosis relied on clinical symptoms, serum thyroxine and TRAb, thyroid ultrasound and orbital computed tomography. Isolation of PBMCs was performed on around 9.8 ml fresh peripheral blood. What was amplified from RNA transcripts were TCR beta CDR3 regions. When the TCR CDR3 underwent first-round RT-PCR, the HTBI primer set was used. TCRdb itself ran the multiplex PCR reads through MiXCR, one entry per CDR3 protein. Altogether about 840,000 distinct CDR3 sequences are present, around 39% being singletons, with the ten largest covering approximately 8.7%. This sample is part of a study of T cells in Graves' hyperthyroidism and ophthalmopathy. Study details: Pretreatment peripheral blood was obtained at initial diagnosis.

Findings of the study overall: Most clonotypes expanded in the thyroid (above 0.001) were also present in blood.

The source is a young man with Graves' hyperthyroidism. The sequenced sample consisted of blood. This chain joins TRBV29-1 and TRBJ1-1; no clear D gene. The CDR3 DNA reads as TGCAGCGTTCCGTTCGGGGACACTGAAGCTTTCTTT. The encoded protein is CSVPFGDTEAFF.